The entry that follows covers one T cell receptor (beta chain) sequence. The antigen it recognizes is unknown. No per-base quality is available; no much larger clone lies one base away. The cohort was made up of 666 healthy bone marrow donors. Cohort members were all nominally healthy when sampled, although unrecorded immune exposures were likely present. The donor tested CMV seropositive and was one of the 289 seropositive cohort members. A peripheral blood sample was provided by each donor, and peripheral blood mononuclear cells were used for TCR beta sequencing. Genomic DNA was extracted from the blood cell samples with the Qiagen DNeasy Blood Extraction Kit. The data derive from a study of cytomegalovirus exposure and HLA in healthy donors (dated by TCRdb to 2015 to 2018). In the study overall: According to an earlier analysis of 550 to 750 of the donors, some 180 million T cells yielded 120 million or so unique TCR beta sequences and about 280 Gb of sequence data. An early release that covered about 600 HLA-typed donors contained 300 to 350 gigabases of sequencing data and tens of millions of unique TCR sequences. Of the roughly 390 genotyped donors, 81% fell in the genetic ancestry cluster associated with self-reported Caucasian donors. The study aimed to test whether cataloging public T cell receptors could reveal signatures of past pathogen exposure. The study used immunosequencing to profile the T cell repertoires of more than 650 subjects and linked those repertoires to cytomegalovirus serostatus. In addition to the first cohort of 500 to 850 subjects, a separate validation cohort of approximately 130 different subjects was used. The study combined high-throughput TCR immunosequencing, statistical association of individual TCRs with disease status, and machine learning to predict cytomegalovirus infection status. In a later analysis, previously published TCR beta repertoires from 670 or so donors were re-analyzed and high-resolution HLA genotyping was added so that TCR occurrence patterns could be studied. Rather than drawing on any new phenotypic data, the later analysis identified candidate immune exposures from TCR beta sequences and the way those sequences occurred across donors. An earlier analysis of around 580 of the donors used high-throughput TCR beta sequencing to judge whether each TCR beta V gene segment behaved as functional or pseudogenic. Donor age, sex, ethnicity and CMV serostatus were compiled together with the repertoire data. Genome-wide SNP genotypes for about 55% of the 666 donors were used in a later genetic analysis, which treated that subset as a discovery cohort. Every repertoire in the discovery cohort had been generated on one and the same sequencing platform. Class I and class II HLA loci were covered by the typing at four-digit resolution. The number of donors typed differed by locus, with roughly 620-640 for A, B, C, DRB1 and DQB1, around 520 for DQA1, 600 to 610 for DPA1, and approximately 470 for DPB1. Four or five DR-DQ haplotypes were handled as single units for association and clustering because linkage in the cohort was strong. Among 398 genotyped donors of the cohort, an average of approximately 240,000 unique TCR beta nucleotide sequences were sequenced per donor, roughly 18% of them non-productive.

Study-wide conclusions, independent of this receptor: In vitro tests confirmed that a few of the cytomegalovirus-associated TCR beta chains recognize cytomegalovirus antigens. Only TCR beta chains were sequenced in this cohort, and the absence of alpha or paired-chain data limited detectable features. Assigning TCR associations to individual alleles was difficult when HLA alleles, especially DR and DQ, strongly co-occurred. A further reported finding was that TCR beta sequences accurately predicted the HLA-A and HLA-B alleles for most subjects in the first cohort. Because the 87-base-pair reads could not distinguish some IMGT-functional V segments, including TRBV6-2 and TRBV6-3, those segments were excluded. A cluster of highly shared sequence variants was judged likely to represent a technical artifact of the sequencing pipeline. The classifier was reported to diagnose cytomegalovirus status with high specificity and sensitivity in both the original cohort and the validation cohort. According to a later genetic analysis, donors in an Asian-associated ancestry cluster had fewer N-insertions in productive TCRs than the approximately 630-donor mean. In a later analysis, HLA-associated TCR beta chains showed more clonal expansion and lower generation probabilities than non-associated chains that were equally common. An association between a missense DCLRE1C variant and V-gene and J-gene trimming of TCR beta chains was found in a later genetic analysis and replicated in an independent cohort. According to a later analysis, TCR association rates differed among HLA loci, with DRB1 alleles showing the most associated TCRs and HLA-C alleles showing the fewest. Because counts were too low, some 16 rarely observed V segments, including chromosome 9 orphons, were excluded from the earlier analysis of 500 to 700 of the donors. Several of the top co-occurrence clusters appeared to be linked to parvovirus B19, influenza, CMV and Epstein-Barr virus, according to a later analysis. A later analysis found that most CMV-associated TCR beta chains appeared HLA-restricted, with HLA associations seemingly driven largely by CMV exposure. Most TCR sequences were observed very rarely across donors, whereas some public TCRs were present in many individuals. Correlated functional status among segregating V segments might be attributable to linkage disequilibrium, but an unknown experimental factor could not be ruled out. The study listed 150 to 200 TCR beta chains as associated with cytomegalovirus. Presence/absence analyses assumed roughly uniform sequencing depth across donors, an assumption that may not hold. Because some donors lacked HLA typing at each locus, the association tests relied only on the typed subset. In an earlier analysis of under 600 of the donors, most TCR beta V segments were observed in productive rearrangements about 90% or about 30% of the time, broadly matching IMGT annotations. In a later analysis, about 17,000 TCR beta sequences were associated with specific HLA alleles at a false discovery rate of 0.05. According to the authors, the approach could potentially be generalized to other disease states and immunological phenotypes. Immune exposure information for the cohort was limited to CMV serostatus.

The trim is 0 bases for V and 5 bases for J, with a gap of 10 bases between the germline ends. The CDR3, cysteine through phenylalanine, is 14 amino acids long. Only the CDR3 DNA is retained, 42 bases long and in frame from the first base. From a lookup of the germline V gene (reference sequence), CDR1 and CDR2 are GTSNPN and SVGIG. The method behind the library was the immunoSEQ multiplex PCR assay. The multiplex PCR relied on a mix of 60 forward primers for TCR Vbeta segments and 13 reverse primers for TCR Jbeta segments. The CDR3 region of rearranged TCR beta genes was amplified from genomic DNA by a multiplex PCR assay. Amplified TCR beta libraries were sequenced as 87-base-pair reads on the Illumina HiSeq System. Per the authors' processing: Across the 500 to 750 repertoires, a later analysis counted roughly 77 million unique TCR beta chains, 9.5 million to 12 million of which were shared by at least two donors. To remove PCR and sequencing errors, raw reads were error-corrected and collapsed into unique sequences using a nearest-neighbor algorithm that merged closely related sequences. CDR3 sequences were aligned to IMGT reference sequences to assign V, D and J gene segments. For a sequence to be retained, a match of at least six nucleotides was required to both a V gene segment and a J gene segment. A rearrangement counted as productive if the CDR3 had no stop codons and remained in frame with V and J, and every other rearrangement counted as non-productive. Following IMGT convention, CDR3 was defined as the stretch from the second conserved V-encoded cysteine up to the conserved J-encoded phenylalanine. In an earlier analysis of around 570 of the donors, sequences lacking an unambiguous match to a single V gene segment were excluded. An earlier analysis of some 610 of the donors called V segments functional above 56.7% productive rearrangements and segregating when the between-donor standard deviation exceeded 5%. A statistical classification framework was built to diagnose cytomegalovirus status from the catalog of TCR beta chain sequences. A later analysis assigned V and J genes by comparing TCR nucleotide sequences with IMGT/GENE-DB human TR gene sequences. Using the TCRdist pipeline, a later analysis assigned CDR3 sequences along with most-parsimonious VDJ recombination scenarios. A later analysis defined each TCR beta chain by its CDR3 amino acid sequence plus V-gene family, and excluded reads lacking a unique V-gene family. In a later analysis, 450 to 600 highly shared, low-generation-probability nucleotide sequences were removed to address suspected cross-contamination and a sequencing artifact. In a later analysis, a clonal expansion index was calculated for each public chain from normalized within-repertoire ranks of inferred template counts. Generation probabilities in a later analysis came from a VDJ recombination model fitted to out-of-frame rearrangements, and those results were checked against IGoR. Hypergeometric tests were used in a later analysis to score TCR-TCR, TCR-HLA and TCR-CMV co-occurrence, with a repertoire-size bias correction applied to the TCR pairs. A later analysis estimated false discovery rates by permuting HLA or CMV assignments 20 times. In a later analysis, co-occurring TCRs were grouped with DBSCAN, and TCRdist sequence similarity was added when clustering was performed within HLA-allele-positive subsets. For co-occurrence clustering, repertoires with fewer than 30,000 or more than 120,000 public chains were excluded, along with a handful of repertoires with anomalous nucleotide sharing. Here the immuneACCESS table is served through TCRdb, limited to in-frame sequences with V and J called. Missing clones are a known gap in these copies; in checked studies unresolved V genes cover under half, and the rest lacks a known reason. The V and J calls and clone size were taken over from that table, and D and trimming were inferred from the DNA. The sample has 130,000 or so clones on record, about three quarters of them singletons. The top ten clonotypes cover 6% to 8% of the sample.

This clonotype was obtained from a man aged 35-49 years in good health and CMV-seropositive. Sequences were obtained from PBMCs. Rearrangement joined TRBV30 to TRBJ1-4; TRBD1 might be the D gene, on 6 matching bases. The DNA is TGTGCCTGGAGTGTAGAGACAGGAAATGAAAAACTGTTTTTT. This yields the protein CAWSVETGNEKLFF.